What follows are 10 T cell receptor beta chains derived from one specimen sequenced in a study of T-cell memory formation after mild COVID-19. TCRdb called the 5' RACE reads again in MiXCR, with one record for every CDR3 protein. The profile shows 40,000 to 60,000 distinct CDR3 sequences, 27% of them singletons. The sample was PBMCs or a T cell subset sorted from them (not recorded which). These receptors originate from a man younger than 35 who had mild COVID-19 (a few samples of this study predate the infection). Cell type and time point are not known.

The V call is TRBV5-1, the J call TRBJ1-2; no definite D call. V was clipped by 0 bases and J by 1 base, with 16 bases between them. CDR1 SGHRS and CDR2 YFSETQ come from the germline V gene. This CDR3 has 17 amino acids. CDR3 sequence (DNA): TGCGCCAGCAGCTTGGGCCCGTCTGGGTTCTTTAACTATGGCTACACCTTC. The encoded protein is CASSLGPSGFFNYGYTF.

This clonotype was counted a few times. The chain joins TRBV12-3 or TRBV12-4 to TRBJ2-1; D perhaps matches TRBD1 (5 bases). The CDR3 has 14 residues. Trimming took off 5 bases at V and 6 bases at J, with 14 bases between the two ends. CDR3 bases: TGTGCCAGCAGTGGGGCCTTCGCCCGCAATGAGCAGTTCTTC. This translates into CASSGAFARNEQFF.

This clonotype occurred many times. V and J are TRBV2 and TRBJ2-2, with 7 nucleotides matching TRBD1. CDR1 and CDR2 from the germline V gene are SNHLY and FYNNEI. The CDR3 contains 16 residues. J was trimmed by 2 bases and V by 2 bases; bases with no gene match: 5. CDR3 DNA sequence: TGTGCCAGCAGTGAACTCCCAGGGGGAAACACCGGGGAGCTGTTTTTT. Translating it yields CASSELPGGNTGELFF.

This clonotype was observed many times. J is TRBJ2-1 and V is TRBV4-3; the D call may be TRBD1 or TRBD2 (5 bases each). The germline CDR1 and CDR2 sequences are LGHNA and YSLEER. This CDR3 has 15 amino acids. V was pared by 8 bases and J by 0 bases, with 14 bases between. The CDR3 DNA reads TGCGCCAGCCGGGACGGAATACTCTCCTACAATGAGCAGTTCTTC. Translated: CASRDGILSYNEQFF.

The chain carries TRBV4-1 and TRBJ2-1; 9 bases map to TRBD1. V gave up 5 bases and J gave up 7 bases; unmatched junction bases: 18. The germline CDR1 and CDR2 sequences are MGHRA and YSYEKL. The CDR3 covers 18 residues. CDR3: CASSVPRGRTGVSNEQFF. CDR3 sequence (DNA): TGCGCCAGCAGCGTCCCTAGGGGTCGGACAGGGGTGTCGAATGAGCAGTTCTTC.

The table lists this clonotype with a few counts. The chain recombines TRBV7-9 with TRBJ2-2, with TRBD1 matching over 7 bases. Trimming removed 4 bases from V and 5 bases from J; junction bases left unmatched: 13. Germline V gene data show CDR1 as SEHNR and CDR2 as FQNEAQ (reference sequence). The CDR3 contains 17 residues. CDR3 loop: CASSYSTGVPVTGELFF. CDR3 coding DNA: TGTGCCAGCAGCTACTCTACAGGGGTGCCGGTTACCGGGGAGCTGTTTTTT.

Many counts were recorded for this clonotype. V is TRBV9 and J is TRBJ2-1; D call uncertain. Trimming cost V 3 bases and J 6 bases, with 7 bases left between them. Germline V gives CDR1 SGDLS, CDR2 YYNGEE. The CDR3 has 12 residues. The CDR3 sequence: CASSALVNEQFF. The DNA for the CDR3 is TGTGCCAGCAGCGCCTTAGTCAATGAGCAGTTCTTC.

This clonotype has only a few counts. The chain recombines TRBV6-2 or TRBV6-3 with TRBJ2-7; the D is unclear. Germline V CDR1 and CDR2: MNHEY, SVGEGT. CDR3 size: 13 residues. V was cut by 2 bases and J by 3 bases, with 8 bases left in between. The DNA of the CDR3 is TGTGCCAGCAGTTACGGAGTTAACTACGAGCAGTACTTC. This encodes CASSYGVNYEQYF.

The chain couples TRBV5-1 to TRBJ1-1; D is uncertain. This CDR3 has 15 amino acids. Germline V gene lookup returns CDR1 SGHRS and CDR2 YFSETQ. Trimming took off 4 bases at V and 3 bases at J, with 16 bases between the two ends. CDR3 DNA sequence: TGCGCCAGCAGCCCCTACCGTGATATGGACACTGAAGCTTTCTTT. Protein sequence: CASSPYRDMDTEAFF. The whole variable domain, filled in from reference TRBV5-1 and TRBJ1-1, reads KAGVTQTPRYLIKTRGQQVTLSCSPISGHRSVSWYQQTPGQGLQFLFEYFSETQRNKGNFPGRFSGRQFSNSRSEMNVSTLELGDSALYLCASSPYRDMDTEAFFGQGTRLTVV.

With respect to this clonotype: A much larger clone lies one base from this, so it may be a read error. The chain couples TRBV6-5 to TRBJ2-5, with D perhaps assigned TRBD1 or TRBD2 (5 bases each). CDR3 length: 13 residues. Trimming shortened V by 9 bases and J by 2 bases, and 13 bases separated the two germline ends. Germline loops: CDR1 MNHEY, CDR2 SVGAGI. CDR3 nucleotides: TGTGCCAGAACCCGAGGGGAGCAAGAGACCCAGTACTTC. Translated, it gives CARTRGEQETQYF.